This T cell receptor beta chain was profiled in a study of blood T cell repertoires in COVID-19. Per the study methods: Quantification of nucleated cells was approximated via reference gene primer amplification. Sequenced by immunoSEQ multiplex PCR; TCRdb stores in-frame clones only, minus some. The V and J calls and the clone size are those of that table, but D and trimming were determined from the DNA. The data contain about 120,000 clones, 86% of them seen just once; the ten biggest clones take up approximately 4.3%. The CDR3 contains 13 residues. Per germline, CDR1 MNHNS and CDR2 SASEGT. Trimming removed 2 bases at V and 7 bases at J, with 12 bases between.

This chain joins TRBV6-1 and TRBJ2-7, with D perhaps matching TRBD1 (6 bases). The source of this sequence is a man aged 35-49 years with acute or convalescent COVID-19. The sample taken for sequencing was peripheral blood. Written as DNA, the CDR3 is TGTGCCAGCAGTGAAAACAGGGATCGGGAGCAGTACTTC. Translation gives CASSENRDREQYF.